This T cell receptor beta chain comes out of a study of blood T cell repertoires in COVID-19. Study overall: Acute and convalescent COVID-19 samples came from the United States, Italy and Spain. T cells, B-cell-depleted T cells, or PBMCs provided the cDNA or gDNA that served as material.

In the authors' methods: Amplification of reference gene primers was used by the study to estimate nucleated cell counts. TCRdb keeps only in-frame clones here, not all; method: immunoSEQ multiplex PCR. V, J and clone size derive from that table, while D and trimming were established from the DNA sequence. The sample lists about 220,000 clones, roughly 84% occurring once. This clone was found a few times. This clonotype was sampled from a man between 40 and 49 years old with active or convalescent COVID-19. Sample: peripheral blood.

The DNA for the CDR3 is TGTGCCACTATAAAGTGGCAGGGTGGCGGCTACACCTTC. It yields the protein CATIKWQGGGYTF. The J gene is TRBJ1-2, the V gene TRBV2; D might be TRBD1 (5 bases). V was shortened by 10 bases and J by 8 bases, with 20 bases between the two germline ends. Germline assignment: CDR1 SNHLY and CDR2 FYNNEI. This CDR3 is built from 13 residues.